The next 24 T cell receptor beta chains were all read from a single sample in a study of T cell responses to AZD1222 COVID-19 vaccine. The protocol was immunoSEQ multiplex PCR, while the TCRdb copy is restricted to in-frame clones and leaves out a portion. This table has tens of thousands of clones, approximately 89% appearing once. This specimen was peripheral blood, taken 28 days after the second AZD1222 dose. Source of these receptors: an adult who received the AZD1222 COVID-19 vaccine.

The J gene is TRBJ1-2, the V gene TRBV7-3; D possibly corresponds to TRBD1 (5 bases). The CDR3 length is 14 residues. CDR1 and CDR2 from the germline V gene are SGHTA and FQGTGA. V lost 5 bases and J lost 4, with 14 bases in between. CDR3 residues: CASSPYPDSYGYTF. CDR3 nucleotides: TGTGCCAGCAGCCCCTACCCCGACAGCTATGGCTACACCTTC.

This chain links TRBV5-5 with TRBJ2-1, with 8 bases aligning to TRBD2. The germline V gene has CDR1 SGHKS and CDR2 YYEKEE (reference sequence). The V segment lost 1 base and the J segment 12 bases; nucleotides outside the gene matches: 12. There are 15 residues in the CDR3. CDR3 amino acids: CASSLSTGGHKGQFF. Written as DNA, the CDR3 is TGTGCCAGCAGCTTGTCAACGGGGGGGCACAAAGGGCAGTTCTTC.

J is TRBJ1-1 and V is TRBV28; D not certain. The CDR3 consists of 12 residues. V lost 4 bases and J lost 10, with 13 bases in between. Germline loops: CDR1 MDHEN, CDR2 SYDVKM. The CDR3 sequence: CASSSRRERAFF. The CDR3 coding sequence is TGTGCCAGCAGTTCTAGGAGGGAGCGAGCTTTCTTT.

In DNA, the CDR3 is TGTGCCAGCAGCAACGTACCGCTACGGACAGTTTCCTACGAGCAGTACGTC. It specifies CASSNVPLRTVSYEQYV. The genes are TRBV21-1 and TRBJ2-7; the table's D call, TRBD1, was not checked against the DNA. TRBV21-1 is listed as a pseudogene. The CDR3 extends over 17 amino acids.

The CDR3 bases are TGTGCCAGCAGCAACTCTCGGGGGACCACGCTGTGGAACACCGGGGAGCTGTTTTTT. Its protein is CASSNSRGTTLWNTGELFF. The chain carries TRBV5-8 and TRBJ2-2; D possibly corresponds to TRBD2 (6 bases). The CDR3 is made up of 19 amino acids. V dropped 4 bases and J dropped 1 base, with 23 bases sitting between them. In germline, CDR1 is SGHTS, CDR2 YDEGEE.

This rearrangement joins TRBV28 to TRBJ2-1, with 7 nucleotides matching TRBD1. The ends lost 6 bases at V and 6 bases at J; junction bases unmatched: 14. The CDR3 covers 16 residues. In germline, CDR1 is MDHEN, CDR2 SYDVKM. This CDR3 reads CASSKTGTAATNEQFF. In nucleotides, the CDR3 is TGTGCCAGCAGCAAAACTGGGACAGCGGCCACCAATGAGCAGTTCTTC.

The V and J genes are TRBV5-4 and TRBJ2-5; the match to TRBD2 covers 8 bases. J was trimmed by 4 bases and V by 7 bases; bases with no gene match: 15. Germline V gene sequence: CDR1 SGHNT, CDR2 YYREEE (reference sequence). The CDR3 consists of 16 residues. CDR3 coding DNA: TGTGCCAGCCAAAGAGAAGCGGGGGCGAGGGGAGAGACCCAGTACTTC. Translating gives CASQREAGARGETQYF.

This chain links TRBV6-5 with TRBJ1-3; TRBD1 might be the D (5 bases). V was trimmed by 7 bases and J by 3 bases, leaving 7 bases between them. Germline loops: CDR1 MNHEY, CDR2 SVGAGI. This CDR3 has 12 amino acids. The CDR3 spells CASNTGGNTIYF. The CDR3 nucleotides read TGTGCCAGCAATACAGGTGGAAACACCATATATTTT.

The chain carries TRBV21-1 and TRBJ2-6; TRBD1, the D gene given by the table, was not confirmed from the DNA. TRBV21-1 represents a pseudogene. CDR3 length: 17 amino acids. The CDR3 bases are TGTGCCAGCAGCAAAGGGGCAGCATTCTCTGGGGCCAACGTCCTGACTTTC. Residues: CASSKGAAFSGANVLTF.

The V call is TRBV7-3, the J call TRBJ2-1; 11 bases fit TRBD2. CDR3 size: 17 residues. The J segment lost 1 base and the V segment lost 5 bases, leaving 7 bases of the junction unmatched. Germline values: CDR1 SGHTA, CDR2 FQGTGA. The CDR3 is CASSPALAGGSYNEQFF. The DNA for the CDR3 is TGTGCCAGCAGCCCAGCCTTAGCGGGAGGGTCCTACAATGAGCAGTTCTTC.

This clone was counted only a few times. The V and J genes are TRBV6-5 and TRBJ1-1; D possibly corresponds to TRBD1 (5 bases). Trimming removed 2 bases from V and 5 bases from J, with 12 bases in between. The CDR3 consists of 14 residues. Germline CDR1 and CDR2: MNHEY and SVGAGI. CDR3 sequence: CASSYSGGGTEAFF. The CDR3 region has the DNA TGTGCCAGCAGTTACAGCGGCGGGGGTACTGAAGCTTTCTTT.

The V gene is TRBV27, the J gene TRBJ2-3; no clear D gene. Germline CDR1 MNHEY, CDR2 SMNVEV (reference sequence). Trimming removed 5 bases from V and 6 bases from J, with 9 bases in between. The CDR3 runs 12 residues. The DNA for the CDR3 is TGTGCCAGCAGTCGCCCCTGGGATACGCAGTATTTT. Protein product: CASSRPWDTQYF.

J is TRBJ1-5 and V is TRBV9, with 7 bases identical to TRBD1. Germline assignment: CDR1 SGDLS and CDR2 YYNGEE. The CDR3 covers 15 residues. V trimming: 4 bases; J trimming: 9 bases; junction bases outside the gene matches: 13. CDR3 region: CASSPQAGTEGPQHF. CDR3 DNA sequence: TGTGCCAGCAGCCCACAAGCCGGGACAGAGGGGCCCCAGCATTTT.

The chain uses TRBV2 and TRBJ1-2; TRBD1 matches at 7 bases. The CDR3 length is 14 residues. The ends lost 6 bases at V and 8 bases at J; junction bases unmatched: 12. Germline loops: CDR1 SNHLY, CDR2 FYNNEI. CDR3 DNA sequence: TGTGCCAGCAGGCCGGACAGGACCCATTGGGGCTACACCTTC. Protein sequence: CASRPDRTHWGYTF.

The chain joins TRBV7-8 to TRBJ1-1; 7 bases line up with TRBD1. The length of the CDR3 is 14 residues. Germline V gene lookup returns CDR1 SGHVS and CDR2 FQNEAQ. V lost 4 bases and J lost 7; bases outside the gene matches: 9. CDR3 coding DNA: TGTGCCAGCAGCTATTGGGGAGGACAGGTTGAAGCTTTCTTT. This sequence encodes CASSYWGGQVEAFF.

This clone was seen only once. The chain has TRBV5-1 and TRBJ2-1, with TRBD2 matching 14 bases. The CDR3 spans 15 residues. Germline V gene lookup returns CDR1 SGHRS and CDR2 YFSETQ. V lost 4 bases and J lost 7; bases outside the gene matches: 4. CDR3 DNA: TGCGCCAGCAGCCGTGGGACTAGCGGGAGAAATGAGCAGTTCTTC. This sequence encodes CASSRGTSGRNEQFF.

This clone has a handful of counts. V gene TRBV7-9 combines with J gene TRBJ2-5; D remains unclear. V gave up 5 bases and J gave up 1 base, with 8 bases separating them. The CDR3 extends over 13 amino acids. Germline values: CDR1 SEHNR, CDR2 FQNEAQ (reference sequence). In DNA form, the CDR3 reads TGTGCCAGCAGCCAACAGATCCAAGAGACCCAGTACTTC. Translated: CASSQQIQETQYF.

The V and J genes are TRBV7-9 and TRBJ1-1; D remains ambiguous. Germline CDR1 and CDR2: SEHNR and FQNEAQ (reference sequence). V was shortened by 5 bases and J by 6 bases, with 19 bases between the two germline ends. The CDR3 contains 15 residues. The CDR3 loop reads CASSVLPVDGPEAFF. The CDR3 DNA is TGTGCCAGCAGCGTTCTTCCGGTTGACGGGCCTGAAGCTTTCTTT.

The chain couples TRBV19 to TRBJ2-1; D unresolved. Between the trimmed V and J ends, which lost 6 bases and 2 bases, there was a span of 11 bases. Germline V CDR1 and CDR2: LNHDA, SQIVND (reference sequence). This CDR3 is built from 14 residues. The CDR3 region is CASRASWTYNEQFF. The CDR3 region has the DNA TGTGCCAGTAGGGCGTCTTGGACCTACAATGAGCAGTTCTTC.

The V call is TRBV29-1, the J call TRBJ2-1, with TRBD2 matching over 8 bases. Trimming at V came to 7 bases and at J to 5 bases, leaving 13 bases not matched to a gene. This CDR3 has 15 residues. CDR1 SQVTM and CDR2 ANQGSEA come from the germline V gene. This CDR3 reads CSAGGVGLGNNEQFF. The CDR3 nucleotides read TGCAGCGCGGGTGGCGTGGGACTAGGGAACAATGAGCAGTTCTTC.

This chain uses TRBV2 with TRBJ1-3; D gene uncertain. Germline V gives CDR1 SNHLY, CDR2 FYNNEI. The length of the CDR3 is 13 residues. V dropped 11 bases and J dropped 8 bases, with 19 bases sitting between them. CDR3 bases: TGTGCCCTCCCCGAGGGCCAGTACTACACCATATATTTT. Protein product: CALPEGQYYTIYF.

The chain carries TRBV4-3 and TRBJ2-3, with D possibly matching TRBD2 (7 bases). Per the germline V gene, CDR1 is LGHNA and CDR2 is YSLEER. The CDR3 consists of 15 residues. V lost 1 base, J lost 1 base, and 9 bases lay in between. The CDR3 nucleotides read TGCGCCAGCAGCCAAGGCGGGGGCCGCACAGATACGCAGTATTTT. Translation: CASSQGGGRTDTQYF.

Comments on this clone: Other DNA sequences in this sample translate to the same CDR3. The rearrangement joins TRBV7-8 to TRBJ2-7; 8 bases match TRBD1. Losses at the gene ends were 3 bases for V and 4 bases for J; bases not matched to a gene: 5. This CDR3 is built from 14 residues. CDR1 is SGHVS and CDR2 is FQNEAQ in the germline V gene. CDR3 residues: CASSLRTGIYEQYV. In DNA, the CDR3 is TGTGCCAGCAGCTTGAGGACAGGGATTTACGAGCAGTACGTC.

The chain employs TRBV5-4 and TRBJ1-1; 7 nucleotides match TRBD1. From germline, CDR1 is SGHNT and CDR2 YYREEE (reference sequence). J lost 4 bases, V lost 7 bases, and 7 bases had no gene match. The CDR3 spans 13 residues. For the CDR3, the DNA is TGTGCCAGCCGACAGGGTTGGGGCACTGAAGCTTTCTTT. Residues: CASRQGWGTEAFF.